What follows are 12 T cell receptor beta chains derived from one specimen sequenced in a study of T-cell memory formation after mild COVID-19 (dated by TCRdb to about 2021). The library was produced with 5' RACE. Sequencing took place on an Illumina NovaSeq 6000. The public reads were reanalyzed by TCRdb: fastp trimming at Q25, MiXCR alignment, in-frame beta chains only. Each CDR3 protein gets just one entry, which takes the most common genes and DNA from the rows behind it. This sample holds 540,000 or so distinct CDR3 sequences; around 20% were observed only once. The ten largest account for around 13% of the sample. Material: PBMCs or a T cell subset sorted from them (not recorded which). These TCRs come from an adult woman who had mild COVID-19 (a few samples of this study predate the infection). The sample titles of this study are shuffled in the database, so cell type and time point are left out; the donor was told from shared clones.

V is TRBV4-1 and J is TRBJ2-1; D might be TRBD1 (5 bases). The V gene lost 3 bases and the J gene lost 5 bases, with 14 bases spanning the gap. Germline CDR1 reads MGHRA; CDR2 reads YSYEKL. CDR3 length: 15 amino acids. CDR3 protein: CASSQTDGLDNEQFF. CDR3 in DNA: TGCGCCAGCAGCCAGACAGATGGCCTCGACAATGAGCAGTTCTTC.

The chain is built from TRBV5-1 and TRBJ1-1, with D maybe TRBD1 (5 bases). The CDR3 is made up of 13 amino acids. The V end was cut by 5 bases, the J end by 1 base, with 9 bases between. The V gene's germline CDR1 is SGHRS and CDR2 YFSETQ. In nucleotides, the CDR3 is TGCGCCAGCAGATCCGGACAGAACACTGAAGCTTTCTTT. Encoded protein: CASRSGQNTEAFF.

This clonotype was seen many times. In nucleotides, the CDR3 is TGTGCCATCAGTACGCCAAACGGACAGGCGGGCTCCTACGAGCAGTACTTC. It translates to CAISTPNGQAGSYEQYF. The gene calls are TRBV10-3 and TRBJ2-7; 7 nucleotides match TRBD1. The V gene's germline CDR1 is ENHRY and CDR2 SYGVKD. The CDR3 is made up of 17 amino acids. V trimming: 5 bases; J trimming: 0 bases; junction bases outside the gene matches: 13.

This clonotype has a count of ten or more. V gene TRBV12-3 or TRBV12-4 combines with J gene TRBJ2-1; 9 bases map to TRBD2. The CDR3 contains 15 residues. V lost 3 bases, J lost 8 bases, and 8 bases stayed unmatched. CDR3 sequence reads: CASSLAGGPAYEQFF. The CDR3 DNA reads TGTGCCAGCAGTTTGGCGGGAGGGCCCGCTTATGAGCAGTTCTTC.

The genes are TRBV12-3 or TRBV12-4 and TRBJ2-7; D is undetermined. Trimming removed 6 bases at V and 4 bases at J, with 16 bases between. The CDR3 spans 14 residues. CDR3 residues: CASSLSLIGYEQYF. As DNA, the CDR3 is TGTGCCAGCAGCTTAAGCCTAATTGGATACGAGCAGTACTTC.

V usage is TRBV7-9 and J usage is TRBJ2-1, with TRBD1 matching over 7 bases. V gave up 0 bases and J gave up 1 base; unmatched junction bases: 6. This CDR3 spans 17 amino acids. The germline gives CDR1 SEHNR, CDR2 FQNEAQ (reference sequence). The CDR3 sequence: CASSLARDRASYNEQFF. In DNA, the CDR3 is TGTGCCAGCAGCTTAGCGCGAGACAGGGCATCCTACAATGAGCAGTTCTTC.

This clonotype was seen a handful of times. CDR3: CASSPGRVTDTQYF. CDR3 in DNA: TGTGCCAGCAGCCCGGGCCGGGTGACAGATACGCAGTATTTT. The rearrangement joins TRBV7-2 to TRBJ2-3; D remains unclear. The V end was cut by 5 bases, the J end by 3 bases, with 12 bases between. Germline V lookup: CDR1 SGHTA, CDR2 FQGNSA. This CDR3 spans 14 amino acids.

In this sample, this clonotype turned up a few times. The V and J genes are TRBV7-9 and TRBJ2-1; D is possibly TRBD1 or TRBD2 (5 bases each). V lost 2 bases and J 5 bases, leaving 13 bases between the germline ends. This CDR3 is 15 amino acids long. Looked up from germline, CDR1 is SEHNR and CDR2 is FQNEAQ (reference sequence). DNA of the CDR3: TGTGCCAGCAGCTTATTAATGGGACCTAACAATGAGCAGTTCTTC. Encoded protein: CASSLLMGPNNEQFF.

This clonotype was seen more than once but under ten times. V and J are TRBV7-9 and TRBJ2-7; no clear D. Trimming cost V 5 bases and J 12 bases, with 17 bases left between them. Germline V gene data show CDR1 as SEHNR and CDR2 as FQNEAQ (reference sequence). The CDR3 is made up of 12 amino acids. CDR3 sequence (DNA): TGTGCCAGCAGCCCCGTGGCCCCAGCGCTGTACTTC. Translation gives CASSPVAPALYF. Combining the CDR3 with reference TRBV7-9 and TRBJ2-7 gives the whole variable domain DTGVSQNPRHKITKRGQNVTFRCDPISEHNRLYWYRQTLGQGPEFLTYFQNEAQLEKSRLLSDRFSAERPKGSFSTLEIQRTEQGDSAMYLCASSPVAPALYFGPGTRLTVT.

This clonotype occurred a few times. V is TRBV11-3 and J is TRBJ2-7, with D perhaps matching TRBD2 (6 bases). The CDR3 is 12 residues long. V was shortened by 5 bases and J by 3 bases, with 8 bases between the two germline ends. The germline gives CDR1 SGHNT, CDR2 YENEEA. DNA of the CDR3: TGTGCCAGCAGCATTAGCGGCTACGAGCAGTACTTC. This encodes CASSISGYEQYF.

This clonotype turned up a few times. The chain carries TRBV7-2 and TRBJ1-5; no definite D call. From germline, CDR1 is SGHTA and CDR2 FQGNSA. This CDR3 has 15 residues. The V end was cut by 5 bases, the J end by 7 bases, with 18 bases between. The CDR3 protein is CASSPLWGGSQPQHF. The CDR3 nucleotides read TGTGCCAGCAGCCCCCTCTGGGGTGGTAGCCAGCCCCAGCATTTT.

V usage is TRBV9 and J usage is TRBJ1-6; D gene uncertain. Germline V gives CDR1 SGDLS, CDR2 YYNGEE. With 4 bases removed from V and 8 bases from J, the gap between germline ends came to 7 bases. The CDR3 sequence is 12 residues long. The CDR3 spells CASSTRYSPLHF. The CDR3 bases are TGTGCCAGCAGCACACGGTATTCACCCCTCCACTTT. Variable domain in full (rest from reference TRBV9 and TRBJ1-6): DSGVTQTPKHLITATGQRVTLRCSPRSGDLSVYWYQQSLDQGLQFLIQYYNGEERAKGNILERFSAQQFPDLHSELNLSSLELGDSALYFCASSTRYSPLHFGNGTRLTVT.